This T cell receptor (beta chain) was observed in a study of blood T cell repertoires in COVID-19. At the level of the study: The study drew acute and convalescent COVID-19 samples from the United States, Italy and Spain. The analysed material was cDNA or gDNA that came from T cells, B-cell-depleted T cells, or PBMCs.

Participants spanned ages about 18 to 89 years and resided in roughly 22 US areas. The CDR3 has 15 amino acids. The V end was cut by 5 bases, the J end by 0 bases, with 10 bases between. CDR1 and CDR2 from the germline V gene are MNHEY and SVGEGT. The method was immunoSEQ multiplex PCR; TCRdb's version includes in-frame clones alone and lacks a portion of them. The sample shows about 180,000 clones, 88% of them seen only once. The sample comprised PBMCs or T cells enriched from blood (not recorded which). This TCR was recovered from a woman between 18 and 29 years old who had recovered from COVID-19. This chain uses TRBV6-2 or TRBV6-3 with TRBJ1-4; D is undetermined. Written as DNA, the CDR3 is TGTGCCAGCAGTGACACTTTAGCAACTAATGAAAAACTGTTTTTT. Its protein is CASSDTLATNEKLFF.